The rows below give T cell receptor beta chains drawn from one sample of a study of TIL therapy for anti-PD-1-resistant metastatic lung cancer. Profiling relied on immunoSEQ multiplex PCR, and the TCRdb table lists in-frame clones only, not all of them. The sample holds just under 60,000 clones, about 70% seen once. The specimen was blood, collected at baseline. The receptor set was obtained from a person between 30 and 80 years old with non-small cell lung cancer. The CDR3 runs from the conserved cysteine through the conserved F or W. Fields, in order: clone size, CDR3 length, J gene, V gene, D gene, CDR3 DNA, CDR3 protein. D genes are given only for firm matches. Clone size is shown for a subset of rows, as once, few, many or a class of expanded clone.

- | 14 | TRBJ2-3 | TRBV16 | TRBD2 | TGTGCCAGCAGCGCCAGGACTAGCGGGGATACGCAGTATTTT | CASSARTSGDTQYF
few | 14 | TRBJ1-2 | TRBV29-1 | - | TGCAGCGTCCAGACCCAACGAGGGAACTATGGCTACACCTTC | CSVQTQRGNYGYTF
- | 14 | TRBJ1-2 | TRBV28 | - | TGTGCCAGCAGTCCCCCGGGGGCTAACTATGGCTACACCTTC | CASSPPGANYGYTF
- | 14 | TRBJ1-4 | TRBV29-1 | - | TGCAGCGTGGGGATGGGGTGGACTAATGAAAAACTGTTTTTT | CSVGMGWTNEKLFF
- | 13 | TRBJ1-4 | TRBV14 | - | TGTGCCAGCAGCCAAGTGAGAAATGAAAAACTGTTTTTT | CASSQVRNEKLFF
- | 16 | TRBJ2-1 | TRBV7-6 | - | TGTGCCAGCAGCTTAGCGGCGGCGGGCTCCTACAATGAGCAGTTCTTC | CASSLAAAGSYNEQFF
- | 14 | TRBJ1-5 | TRBV4-1 | TRBD1 | TGCGCCAGCAGCCAAGCGGGACAGGAGGGTCCCCAGCATTTT | CASSQAGQEGPQHF
- | 16 | TRBJ1-6 | TRBV7-8 | TRBD1 | TGTGCCAGCAGCCGGGACAGGGGAGGCGCCAATTCACCCCTCCACTTT | CASSRDRGGANSPLHF
- | 17 | TRBJ2-3 | TRBV18 | TRBD2 | TGTGCCAGCTCCCTGATCCCGGGGGGATACACCACAGATACGCAGTATTTT | CASSLIPGGYTTDTQYF
- | 14 | TRBJ1-2 | TRBV7-2 | - | TGTGCCAGCAGCTTAGCCGAGACAGTCGCTGGCTACACCTTC | CASSLAETVAGYTF
- | 14 | TRBJ1-4 | TRBV6-5 | - | TGTGCCAGCAGTTACGTAAGCGCGAATGAAAAACTGTTTTTT | CASSYVSANEKLFF
- | 16 | TRBJ2-7 | TRBV7-9 | TRBD1 | TGTGCCAGCAGCTCCAAGACAGGGGGCGCTTCCTACGAGCAGTACTTC | CASSSKTGGASYEQYF
- | 17 | TRBJ1-6 | TRBV10-3 | - | TGTGCCATCAGTGAGTCCGCAGAGGGCGGCAATAATTCACCCCTCCACTTT | CAISESAEGGNNSPLHF
- | 19 | TRBJ2-2 | TRBV7-9 | - | TGTGCCAGCAGCCCGCAATCTTTGGGCTTTAGGACCTACACCGGGGAGCTGTTTTTT | CASSPQSLGFRTYTGELFF
- | 15 | TRBJ1-2 | TRBV5-1 | - | TGCGCCAGCAGCTGGGATGACGGCTCCAACTATGGCTACACCTTC | CASSWDDGSNYGYTF
- | 14 | TRBJ2-7 | TRBV11-3 | - | TGTGCCAGCAGCTTAGGGCGGAACTCCTACGAGCAGTACTTC | CASSLGRNSYEQYF
- | 15 | TRBJ2-6 | TRBV30 | - | TGTGCCTGGGTCCCGGGACCGTCTGGGGCCAACGTCCTGACTTTC | CAWVPGPSGANVLTF
- | 16 | TRBJ2-5 | TRBV27 | TRBD2 | TGTGCCAGCAGCCGCGGGACTAGCGGGAACCAAGAGACCCAGTACTTC | CASSRGTSGNQETQYF
few | 13 | TRBJ2-1 | TRBV7-8 | - | TGTGCCAGCAGCTTAGCAGGGGTGGTTGGGCAGTTCTTC | CASSLAGVVGQFF
- | 15 | TRBJ1-2 | TRBV9 | - | TGTGCCAGCAGCCCCGGACAGAGTCCGGGGGGTGGCTACACCTTC | CASSPGQSPGGGYTF
- | 16 | TRBJ2-2 | TRBV19 | TRBD2 | TGTGCCAGTAGTCTCTACTCTCGGGAGGTCGCCGGGGAGCTGTTTTTT | CASSLYSREVAGELFF
- | 13 | TRBJ2-2 | TRBV7-2 | - | TGTGCCAGCAGCTCCTACGGTACCGGGGAGCTGTTTTTT | CASSSYGTGELFF
- | 15 | TRBJ2-3 | TRBV5-1 | TRBD2 | TGCGCCAGCAGCTTCAGGACTAGTCCTTCAGATACGCAGTATTTT | CASSFRTSPSDTQYF
- | 13 | TRBJ2-7 | TRBV7-2 | - | TGTGCCAGCAGCATGGACACGCACTACGAGCAGTACTTC | CASSMDTHYEQYF
- | 13 | TRBJ1-2 | TRBV28 | - | TGTGCCAGCAGAATAGGGGGGAACTATGGCTACACCTTC | CASRIGGNYGYTF
- | 14 | TRBJ2-2 | TRBV27 | - | TGTGCCAGCAGTTCCCCCAACAGGGCCGGGGAGCTGTTTTTT | CASSSPNRAGELFF
few | 15 | TRBJ2-2 | TRBV9 | - | TGTGCCAGCAGCGTAGAGCAGGGGAGCACCGGGGAGCTGTTTTTT | CASSVEQGSTGELFF
- | 14 | TRBJ2-1 | TRBV2 | TRBD2 | TGTGCCAGCAGTTCCGGGACTAGCGGGGGTCAGCAGTTCTTC | CASSSGTSGGQQFF
- | 13 | TRBJ2-7 | TRBV5-6 | TRBD2 | TGTGCCAGCCAGGCGGGAGTGAGCTACGAGCAGTACTTC | CASQAGVSYEQYF
- | 15 | TRBJ2-7 | TRBV19 | - | TGTGCCAGTAGTATAGGAGCCACCGGGAAATACGAGCAGTACTTC | CASSIGATGKYEQYF
few | 16 | TRBJ2-1 | TRBV4-2 | TRBD2 | TGTGCCAGCAGCCATAGACTAGCGGGAGGGGGGAATGAGCAGTTCTTC | CASSHRLAGGGNEQFF
few | 13 | TRBJ1-2 | TRBV6-5 | - | TGTGCCAGCAGTTACGTCGGGACCCAAGGCTACACCTTC | CASSYVGTQGYTF
- | 13 | TRBJ1-5 | TRBV7-6 | - | TGTGCCAGCAGCTTGGATAGCAATCAGCCCCAGCATTTT | CASSLDSNQPQHF
- | 12 | TRBJ1-5 | TRBV19 | - | TGTGCCAGTAGGGGTTTCGATCAGCCCCAGCATTTT | CASRGFDQPQHF
- | 14 | TRBJ2-5 | TRBV7-2 | TRBD1 | TGTGCCAGCAGCAGACAGGGGGCGAAGGAGACCCAGTACTTC | CASSRQGAKETQYF
few | 13 | TRBJ1-3 | TRBV2 | TRBD1 | TGTGCCAGCAGTGACACAGGGGGCTACACCATATATTTT | CASSDTGGYTIYF
- | 14 | TRBJ1-1 | TRBV11-1 | TRBD1 | TGTGCCAGCAGCTACCGGACAGGGAGTACTGAAGCTTTCTTT | CASSYRTGSTEAFF
- | 14 | TRBJ2-7 | TRBV2 | - | TGTGCCAGCAGTCGCCAGGGGCAGGCCCGCGAGCAGTACTTC | CASSRQGQAREQYF
- | 15 | TRBJ2-7 | TRBV28 | TRBD1 | TGTGCCAGCAGTTTAGGGGGGGACAGGGGTGGCGAGCAGTACTTC | CASSLGGDRGGEQYF
- | 13 | TRBJ2-7 | TRBV6-5 | - | TGTGCCAGCAGTTCGCCCTTTATCGGCGAGCAGTACTTC | CASSSPFIGEQYF
- | 12 | TRBJ2-1 | TRBV7-2 | - | TGTGCCAGCAGCTTATATAGCAATGAGCAGTTCTTC | CASSLYSNEQFF
few | 14 | TRBJ1-1 | TRBV19 | - | TGTGCCAGTAGTATTGACGGACTGAACACTGAAGCTTTCTTT | CASSIDGLNTEAFF
- | 13 | TRBJ2-5 | TRBV30 | TRBD1 | TGTGCCTGGAGTGGGGACAGCCAAGAGACCCAGTACTTC | CAWSGDSQETQYF
- | 14 | TRBJ2-3 | TRBV6-5 | TRBD2 | TGTGCCAGCGGCAGTAGCGGGGGGAGGGATACGCAGTATTTT | CASGSSGGRDTQYF
- | 15 | TRBJ1-1 | TRBV12-5 | TRBD1 | TGTGCTAGTGGTTCCGGACAGGGAAAGGACACTGAAGCTTTCTTT | CASGSGQGKDTEAFF
- | 16 | TRBJ1-1 | TRBV7-3 | - | TGTGCCAGCAGCCGCGATCCGTGGCAGATGAACACTGAAGCTTTCTTT | CASSRDPWQMNTEAFF
- | 15 | TRBJ1-3 | TRBV7-2 | - | TGTGCCAGCAGTCGAGCGCTTTTCTCTGGAAACACCATATATTTT | CASSRALFSGNTIYF
- | 13 | TRBJ2-7 | TRBV6-1 | - | TGTGCCAGCAGTGAGAATGTACCCTACGAGCAGTACTTC | CASSENVPYEQYF
- | 14 | TRBJ2-1 | TRBV5-4 | - | TGTGCCAGCAGCGAGGGACTTAGTATCAATGAGCAGTTCTTC | CASSEGLSINEQFF